The 24 T cell receptor beta chains presented below share a single source sample, sequenced in a study of technical replicates of blood from a handful of donors. TCRdb's copy holds only in-frame clones and misses some; the assay was immunoSEQ multiplex PCR. The sample contains 45,000 to 60,000 clones, approximately 95% of which appear only once. Sequencing input: T cells isolated from PBMCs. These TCRs come from a human donor in good health.

This chain uses TRBV27 with TRBJ2-7, with unresolved D. Germline assignment: CDR1 MNHEY and CDR2 SMNVEV (reference sequence). The germline V and J ends were trimmed by 7 bases and 12 bases, with 16 bases remaining between them. The CDR3 covers 11 residues. The DNA for the CDR3 is TGTGCCAGCACTACCCCCCCGCGGAGGTACTTC. As protein: CASTTPPRRYF.

The chain employs TRBV10-3 and TRBJ1-1, with no clear D. V lost 2 bases and J 1 base, leaving 11 bases between the germline ends. This CDR3 has 15 amino acids. CDR1 and CDR2 from the germline V gene are ENHRY and SYGVKD. DNA of the CDR3: TGTGCCATCAGTGAGAATGCAGGTCCGAACACTGAAGCTTTCTTT. The encoded protein is CAISENAGPNTEAFF.

V usage is TRBV7-2 and J usage is TRBJ1-2; 8 nucleotides agree with TRBD1. The CDR3 runs to 15 residues. From germline, CDR1 is SGHTA and CDR2 FQGNSA. The trim removed 1 base at V and 8 bases at J, leaving 9 bases unmatched. DNA of the CDR3: TGTGCCAGCAGCTTAGGAGCAGGGGGCACGTGGGGCTACACCTTC. Translation gives CASSLGAGGTWGYTF.

This chain joins TRBV5-6 and TRBJ2-7; 10 bases are shared with TRBD2. The CDR3 loop spans 18 amino acids. Trimming removed 2 bases from V and 1 base from J; junction bases left unmatched: 12. The germline CDR1 and CDR2 sequences are SGHDT and YYEEEE. The chain's CDR3 is CASSLTGALGLASYEQYF. For the CDR3, the DNA is TGTGCCAGCAGCTTAACAGGGGCTTTGGGACTAGCGTCCTACGAGCAGTACTTC.

The V and J genes are TRBV19 and TRBJ1-5, with a possible D match to TRBD1 (5 bases). CDR1 is LNHDA, CDR2 SQIVND, per germline (reference sequence). Trimming pared 5 bases from V and 7 bases from J, leaving 21 bases between. There are 16 residues in the CDR3. The CDR3 reads CASSPPRAFSRQPQHF. CDR3 bases: TGTGCCAGTAGTCCCCCCAGGGCCTTTAGTAGACAGCCCCAGCATTTT.

CDR3 DNA: TGTGCCAGCAGCGAGGGACAGGCTCCCTATAATTCACCCCTCCACTTT. It specifies CASSEGQAPYNSPLHF. This chain joins TRBV5-6 and TRBJ1-6; the match to TRBD1 covers 8 bases. Germline V CDR1 and CDR2: SGHDT, YYEEEE. Losses at the gene ends were 4 bases for V and 2 bases for J; bases not matched to a gene: 5. This CDR3 is built from 16 residues.

The rearrangement links TRBV7-2 to TRBJ2-7; 11 nucleotides align to TRBD2. This CDR3 contains 15 residues. V gave up 5 bases and J gave up 0 bases; unmatched junction bases: 3. CDR1 is SGHTA and CDR2 is FQGNSA in the germline V gene. CDR3 in DNA: TGTGCCAGCAGCCCTACTAGCGGGAGCTCCTACGAGCAGTACTTC. Translation gives CASSPTSGSSYEQYF.

This clone is a singleton in its sample. This rearrangement joins TRBV7-9 to TRBJ1-2; 7 positions agree with TRBD1. The CDR3 sequence is 15 residues long. After removal of 2 bases from V and 8 bases from J, the junction contained 11 bases not matched to a gene. In germline, CDR1 is SEHNR, CDR2 FQNEAQ (reference sequence). CDR3 loop: CASSLSRGGSEGYTF. The CDR3 nucleotides are TGTGCCAGCAGCTTATCAAGAGGGGGCTCGGAAGGCTACACCTTC.

The sample holds one count of this clone. V and J are TRBV12-5 and TRBJ2-1, with D possibly matching TRBD1 (7 bases). Germline-derived CDR1 and CDR2 are LGHNT and FRNRAP. This CDR3 spans 14 amino acids. V was pared by 7 bases and J by 6 bases, with 16 bases between. The CDR3 DNA is TGTGCTAGTGAAGGGGGCCTGGGGGGCAATGAGCAGTTCTTC. Encoded protein: CASEGGLGGNEQFF.

V gene TRBV30 combines with J gene TRBJ2-1; 8 bases match TRBD2. Germline lookup yields CDR1 GTSNPN and CDR2 SVGIG (reference sequence). This CDR3 is 14 amino acids long. V dropped 5 bases and J dropped 7; count of bases not matched to a gene: 10. CDR3 coding DNA: TGTGCCTGGGTAGCGGGACCTGGTGGAAATGAGCAGTTCTTC. This sequence encodes CAWVAGPGGNEQFF.

The chain has TRBV28 and TRBJ1-4; 10 bases are shared with TRBD1. Germline assignment: CDR1 MDHEN and CDR2 SYDVKM. The ends lost 8 bases at V and 8 bases at J; junction bases unmatched: 11. The CDR3 has 15 amino acids. CDR3 DNA: TGTGCCAGCCTGATGGACAGGGGGGGTTACGAAAAACTGTTTTTT. Translated, it gives CASLMDRGGYEKLFF.

The chain joins TRBV6-1 to TRBJ1-1; D is uncertain. V was clipped by 8 bases and J by 1 base, with 11 bases between them. This CDR3 spans 13 amino acids. Per germline, CDR1 MNHNS and CDR2 SASEGT. CDR3 amino acids: CASGDGWNTEAFF. The CDR3 DNA reads TGTGCCAGCGGAGACGGTTGGAACACTGAAGCTTTCTTT.

The V and J genes are TRBV28 and TRBJ2-7; D is undetermined. The V and J ends lost 2 bases and 2 bases respectively, with 10 bases between them. The length of the CDR3 is 14 residues. Germline loops: CDR1 MDHEN, CDR2 SYDVKM. The CDR3 sequence: CASSLGANPYEQYF. CDR3 bases: TGTGCCAGCAGTTTAGGAGCGAATCCCTACGAGCAGTACTTC. The full variable domain, in which reference TRBV28 and TRBJ2-7 provide the parts outside the CDR3, is DVKVTQSSRYLVKRTGEKVFLECVQDMDHENMFWYRQDPGLGLRLIYFSYDVKMKEKGDIPEGYSVSREKKERFSLILESASTNQTSMYLCASSLGANPYEQYFGPGTRLTVT.

The chain employs TRBV4-1 and TRBJ2-7; 8 positions match TRBD1. Trimming took 4 bases from V and 5 from J; bases not matched to a gene: 7. The CDR3 runs to 14 residues. CDR1 is MGHRA, CDR2 YSYEKL, per germline. This chain's CDR3 is CASSPWTGLDEQYF. The CDR3 DNA reads as TGCGCCAGCAGCCCGTGGACAGGGCTCGACGAGCAGTACTTC.

This CDR3 reads CAISVRQDTEAFF. The CDR3 DNA sequence: TGTGCCATCAGTGTTCGACAAGACACTGAAGCTTTCTTT. The chain employs TRBV10-3 and TRBJ1-1; D is unresolved. Germline V gene sequence: CDR1 ENHRY, CDR2 SYGVKD. V lost 4 bases to trimming and J lost 3 bases, with 9 bases between them. CDR3 length: 13 residues.

The chain recombines TRBV5-1 with TRBJ2-2, with 8 bases aligning to TRBD2. From germline, CDR1 is SGHRS and CDR2 YFSETQ. The CDR3 consists of 16 residues. With 0 bases clipped from V and 6 bases from J, the junction kept 7 bases outside the gene matches. CDR3 sequence (DNA): TGCGCCAGCAGCTTGGCGGGCGGGAGGATTGCCGGGGAGCTGTTTTTT. Its protein product is CASSLAGGRIAGELFF. Using reference TRBV5-1 and TRBJ2-2 for the parts outside the CDR3, the full variable domain is KAGVTQTPRYLIKTRGQQVTLSCSPISGHRSVSWYQQTPGQGLQFLFEYFSETQRNKGNFPGRFSGRQFSNSRSEMNVSTLELGDSALYLCASSLAGGRIAGELFFGEGSRLTVL.

The chain couples TRBV29-1 to TRBJ1-2; TRBD1 might be the D (5 bases). The germline V gene has CDR1 SQVTM and CDR2 ANQGSEA. The CDR3 contains 13 residues. V was pared by 1 base and J by 2 bases, with 8 bases between. The DNA for the CDR3 is TGCAGCGTTGAAGCCAGGGTAAACTATGGCTACACCTTC. This encodes CSVEARVNYGYTF.

This clone was picked up one time. The chain has TRBV5-8 and TRBJ1-2; D is possibly TRBD1 (5 bases). The germline V and J ends were trimmed by 1 base and 3 bases, with 10 bases remaining between them. Germline assignment: CDR1 SGHTS and CDR2 YDEGEE. The CDR3 contains 14 residues. CDR3 sequence reads: CASSLRGDHYGYTF. The CDR3, as DNA: TGTGCCAGCAGCTTGAGGGGCGACCACTATGGCTACACCTTC.

The chain is built from TRBV7-9 and TRBJ1-2; a possible D gene is TRBD1 (5 bases). From germline, CDR1 is SEHNR and CDR2 FQNEAQ (reference sequence). CDR3 length equals 11 residues. Trimming removed 1 base at V and 8 bases at J, with 5 bases between. Here the CDR3 reads CASSLGGGYTF. The DNA for the CDR3 is TGTGCCAGCAGCTTAGGGGGCGGCTACACCTTC.

This rearrangement joins TRBV7-8 to TRBJ2-3, with D possibly matching TRBD1 (6 bases). The CDR3 runs 16 residues. From germline, CDR1 is SGHVS and CDR2 FQNEAQ. With 2 bases removed from V and 2 bases from J, the gap between germline ends came to 14 bases. DNA for the CDR3: TGTGCCAGCAGCTTAACCCCGGGACATACCACAGATACGCAGTATTTT. Its translation is CASSLTPGHTTDTQYF.

The rearrangement links TRBV28 to TRBJ2-6; tentatively, D is TRBD1 (6 bases). Germline CDR1 MDHEN, CDR2 SYDVKM. This CDR3 region has 17 residues. With 6 bases removed from V and 0 bases from J, the gap between germline ends came to 15 bases. CDR3 bases: TGTGCCAGCAGCCTATTGGGACAAATCTCTGGGGCCAACGTCCTGACTTTC. Translated: CASSLLGQISGANVLTF. Using reference TRBV28 and TRBJ2-6 for the parts outside the CDR3, the full variable domain is DVKVTQSSRYLVKRTGEKVFLECVQDMDHENMFWYRQDPGLGLRLIYFSYDVKMKEKGDIPEGYSVSREKKERFSLILESASTNQTSMYLCASSLLGQISGANVLTFGAGSRLTVL.

V is TRBV28 and J is TRBJ2-5, with 8 bases identical to TRBD1. Losses at the gene ends were 5 bases for V and 2 bases for J; bases not matched to a gene: 7. This CDR3 spans 15 amino acids. The germline CDR1 and CDR2 sequences are MDHEN and SYDVKM. The CDR3 nucleotides are TGTGCCAGCAGTCCGGGACAGGCCCATCAAGAGACCCAGTACTTC. It is translated as CASSPGQAHQETQYF.

This clone was seen a single time. The chain links TRBV11-3 to TRBJ2-6; D is unclear. CDR1 and CDR2 (germline): SGHNT, YENEEA. CDR3 size: 17 residues. Between the trimmed V and J ends, which lost 5 bases and 5 bases, there was a span of 19 bases. CDR3 nucleotides: TGTGCCAGCAGCAGCATGTTCCGACAAAGTCGGGCCAACGTCCTGACTTTC. It codes for CASSSMFRQSRANVLTF.

The chain combines TRBV7-2 with TRBJ2-2; D possibly corresponds to TRBD2 (6 bases). The CDR3 consists of 18 residues. Trimming took 2 bases from V and 8 from J, leaving 24 bases between them. Germline V gene lookup returns CDR1 SGHTA and CDR2 FQGNSA. Written as DNA, the CDR3 is TGTGCCAGCAGCTTATTGGCCGCGGGAATAATAGGGCAAGGGGAGCTGTTTTTT. Translated, it gives CASSLLAAGIIGQGELFF.